Listed here are 32 T cell receptor beta chains from one sample, sequenced in a study of PD-1 blockade in classical Hodgkin lymphoma. The repertoire was sequenced with immunoSEQ multiplex PCR; TCRdb's copy has only in-frame clones and lacks some. The profile covers almost 100,000 clones, with just under 95% appearing a single time and roughly 2.8% taken by the ten largest. Brentuximab vedotin exposure varied, and every patient relapsed after autologous stem cell transplantation. The sequencing used peripheral blood mononuclear cells (PBMCs), collected at baseline. The receptors here all came from a human donor with classical Hodgkin lymphoma.

The chain couples TRBV30 to TRBJ1-1; D may be TRBD1 (5 bases). Germline V gene sequence: CDR1 GTSNPN, CDR2 SVGIG (reference sequence). This CDR3 spans 12 amino acids. The V gene lost 2 bases and the J gene lost 4 bases, with 8 bases spanning the gap. The CDR3 protein is CAWSYQGTEAFF. In nucleotides, the CDR3 is TGTGCCTGGAGTTATCAGGGCACTGAAGCTTTCTTT.

V is TRBV5-4 and J is TRBJ1-5; D is unclear. CDR1 SGHNT and CDR2 YYREEE come from the germline V gene (reference sequence). The CDR3 totals 15 residues. Trimming cost V 1 base and J 6 bases, with 14 bases left between them. The CDR3, as DNA: TGTGCCAGCAGCTTGTCGAGTGGCGGGAGTCAGCCCCAGCATTTT. Amino acids: CASSLSSGGSQPQHF. The variable domain in full, completed from reference TRBV5-4 and TRBJ1-5, reads ETGVTQSPTHLIKTRGQQVTLRCSSQSGHNTVSWYQQALGQGPQFIFQYYREEENGRGNFPPRFSGLQFPNYSSELNVNALELDDSALYLCASSLSSGGSQPQHFGDGTRLSIL.

The chain recombines TRBV10-1 with TRBJ2-1; 7 bases are shared with TRBD2. Germline values: CDR1 WNHNN, CDR2 SYGVQD (reference sequence). This CDR3 is built from 14 residues. Trimming removed 3 bases from V and 6 bases from J; junction bases left unmatched: 5. CDR3 DNA sequence: TGCGCCAGCAGTGATCGGGGGGTACTCAATGAGCAGTTCTTC. It codes for CASSDRGVLNEQFF.

The chain uses TRBV5-1 and TRBJ2-7, with TRBD1 matching 10 bases. Unmatched junction bases numbered 12, after V lost 3 bases and J lost 3 bases. CDR1 and CDR2 (germline): SGHRS, YFSETQ. CDR3 length: 17 residues. Here the CDR3 reads CASSSDRGADLGYEQYF. CDR3 in DNA: TGCGCCAGCAGCTCGGACAGGGGGGCCGACTTAGGCTACGAGCAGTACTTC.

The chain uses TRBV14 and TRBJ1-4; a weak D match, TRBD1 (6 bases). Trimming cost V 0 bases and J 7 bases, with 12 bases left between them. The CDR3 loop spans 15 amino acids. Germline CDR1 is SGHDN and CDR2 is FVKESK. CDR3 sequence: CASSQDSGTIEKLFF. The CDR3 DNA reads as TGTGCCAGCAGCCAAGATTCGGGGACAATTGAAAAACTGTTTTTT.

The gene calls are TRBV4-1 and TRBJ1-2; the D gene is possibly TRBD1 (5 bases). The CDR3 is made up of 16 amino acids. Between the trimmed V and J ends, which lost 4 bases and 0 bases, there was a span of 15 bases. From germline, CDR1 is MGHRA and CDR2 YSYEKL. CDR3 amino acids: CASSPATGSTNYGYTF. In DNA form, the CDR3 reads TGCGCCAGCAGCCCTGCTACAGGATCAACTAACTATGGCTACACCTTC.

The chain couples TRBV27 to TRBJ1-3; D is perhaps TRBD1 (6 bases). Trimming pared 4 bases from V and 4 bases from J, leaving 11 bases between. Per germline, CDR1 MNHEY and CDR2 SMNVEV (reference sequence). The CDR3 spans 14 residues. CDR3 nucleotide sequence: TGTGCCAGCAGTTCCAGGGGTTCCGGAAACACCATATATTTT. Translated: CASSSRGSGNTIYF.

The CDR3, as DNA: TGTGCCAGCAGTTACGGACAGGGGATTTTCAACACTGAAGCTTTCTTT. Residues: CASSYGQGIFNTEAFF. This chain uses TRBV13 with TRBJ1-1; 9 bases line up with TRBD1. The CDR3 totals 16 residues. V shed 6 bases, J shed 2 bases, and the junction held 10 bases outside the gene matches. Germline V gene lookup returns CDR1 PRHDT and CDR2 FYEKMQ (reference sequence).

V is TRBV2 and J is TRBJ2-3, with D possibly matching TRBD2 (6 bases). V lost 7 bases to trimming and J lost 4 bases, with 15 bases between them. The CDR3 loop spans 14 amino acids. Germline V gene data show CDR1 as SNHLY and CDR2 as FYNNEI. The CDR3 sequence is CASTVRGGSDTQYF. In nucleotides, the CDR3 is TGTGCCAGCACGGTGCGGGGAGGATCAGATACGCAGTATTTT.

The chain has TRBV7-7 and TRBJ1-2; TRBD1 matches at 7 bases. The CDR3 totals 13 residues. Per the germline V gene, CDR1 is SSHAT and CDR2 is FNYEAQ (reference sequence). The CDR3 region has the DNA TGTGCTAGGCGGAGGGGGCGAGACTATGGCTACACCTTC. This encodes CARRRGRDYGYTF.

The rearrangement joins TRBV30 to TRBJ1-5, with 7 bases lining up with TRBD1. The ends lost 1 base at V and 5 bases at J; junction bases unmatched: 8. Germline assignment: CDR1 GTSNPN and CDR2 SVGIG (reference sequence). The length of the CDR3 is 15 residues. CDR3 DNA sequence: TGTGCCTGGAGTGCAGGGACAGTCCCTTATCAGCCCCAGCATTTT. It encodes CAWSAGTVPYQPQHF.

The V call is TRBV6-1, the J call TRBJ1-2; the match to TRBD1 covers 9 bases. The junction had 3 bases not matched to a gene; V was cut back by 3 bases and J by 7 bases. Germline V gene data show CDR1 as MNHNS and CDR2 as SASEGT. This CDR3 is 13 amino acids long. CDR3 in DNA: TGTGCCAGCAGTGACCGGGACAGGGCTGGCTACACCTTC. Its protein product is CASSDRDRAGYTF.

This chain joins TRBV15 and TRBJ1-2; D is unclear. V was clipped by 7 bases and J by 3 bases, with 18 bases between them. The CDR3 consists of 15 residues. Looked up from germline, CDR1 is LNHNV and CDR2 is YYDKDF (reference sequence). CDR3 protein: CATTFQYREDYGYTF. Here the CDR3 DNA reads TGTGCCACCACCTTCCAGTATAGGGAGGACTATGGCTACACCTTC.

The rearrangement joins TRBV6-4 to TRBJ2-1, with TRBD2 identical over 7 bases. Germline trimming cut 7 bases from V and 7 bases from J; bases unmatched to any gene: 7. Per germline, CDR1 MRHNA and CDR2 SNTAGT. The CDR3 runs 13 residues. The CDR3 loop is CASTAGGLNEQFF. In DNA form, the CDR3 reads TGTGCCAGCACTGCCGGGGGGTTAAATGAGCAGTTCTTC.

The chain has TRBV6-1 and TRBJ2-1; D is perhaps TRBD1 (5 bases). Trimming left V 5 bases short and J 1 base short, with 12 bases between. The CDR3 is 15 residues long. Per the germline V gene, CDR1 is MNHNS and CDR2 is SASEGT. CDR3 coding DNA: TGTGCCAGCAGTCGAGAAGGGGCATCCTACAATGAGCAGTTCTTC. It yields the protein CASSREGASYNEQFF.

The V and J genes are TRBV7-9 and TRBJ1-5, with 8 bases lining up with TRBD1. Losses at the gene ends were 6 bases for V and 6 bases for J; bases not matched to a gene: 7. Germline V gives CDR1 SEHNR, CDR2 FQNEAQ (reference sequence). CDR3 size: 14 residues. The CDR3 DNA reads as TGTGCCAGCAGTACACAGGGGGATAGTCAGCCCCAGCATTTT. It translates to CASSTQGDSQPQHF.

In DNA, the CDR3 is TGTGCCAGCAGGCCGGTGGGGGGAGACAATCAGCCCCAGCATTTT. This encodes CASRPVGGDNQPQHF. The V call is TRBV7-3, the J call TRBJ1-5, with D perhaps TRBD1 (5 bases). The CDR3 has 15 amino acids. V lost 6 bases and J 3 bases, leaving 15 bases between the germline ends. CDR1 and CDR2 (germline): SGHTA, FQGTGA.

The CDR3 reads CASSLGVQGRLGEQYF. The CDR3 nucleotides are TGTGCCAGCAGTTTAGGGGTACAGGGGCGATTAGGGGAGCAGTACTTC. The chain combines TRBV27 with TRBJ2-7; the match to TRBD1 covers 7 bases. From germline, CDR1 is MNHEY and CDR2 SMNVEV (reference sequence). The CDR3 covers 16 residues. J lost 7 bases, V lost 2 bases, and 14 bases had no gene match.

This chain uses TRBV7-2 with TRBJ1-5, with D perhaps TRBD1 (5 bases). CDR3 length: 15 amino acids. Germline V gene data show CDR1 as SGHTA and CDR2 as FQGNSA. Trimming cost V 5 bases and J 6 bases, with 17 bases left between them. CDR3 nucleotides: TGTGCCAGCAGCGGGTATTGGGGCAACCCTCAGCCCCAGCATTTT. This translates into CASSGYWGNPQPQHF.

The chain combines TRBV11-2 with TRBJ2-7, with D possibly matching TRBD1 (5 bases). Between the trimmed V and J ends, which lost 3 bases and 5 bases, there was a span of 14 bases. This CDR3 region has 14 residues. Per germline, CDR1 SGHAT and CDR2 FQNNGV. The CDR3 DNA reads as TGTGCCAGCAGCTTGAGCAGGGATTTGCACGAGCAGTACTTC. Amino acid sequence: CASSLSRDLHEQYF.

The J gene is TRBJ1-1, the V gene TRBV20-1; unclear D gene. Trimming removed 7 bases at V and 3 bases at J, with 9 bases between. Germline loops: CDR1 DFQATT, CDR2 SNEGSKA (reference sequence). CDR3 length: 11 residues. Here the CDR3 DNA reads TGCAGTGTGGGCACATACACTGAAGCTTTCTTT. It translates to CSVGTYTEAFF.

This clone showed up just once. CDR3 region: CASSGGTENSGNTIYF. The CDR3 DNA reads TGTGCCAGCAGTGGGGGGACGGAAAACTCTGGAAACACCATATATTTT. The chain recombines TRBV28 with TRBJ1-3, with D possibly being TRBD1 (5 bases). The CDR3 loop spans 16 amino acids. V was pared by 5 bases and J by 0 bases, with 14 bases between. Germline lookup yields CDR1 MDHEN and CDR2 SYDVKM.

The chain employs TRBV18 and TRBJ2-5; D is possibly TRBD1 or TRBD2 (5 bases each). The germline V gene has CDR1 KGHSH and CDR2 LQKENI. The CDR3 has 15 amino acids. Between the trimmed V and J ends, which lost 0 bases and 5 bases, there was a span of 13 bases. The CDR3 coding sequence is TGTGCCAGCTCACCACCGGGACCAGGCAGGGAGACCCAGTACTTC. Translating it yields CASSPPGPGRETQYF.

About this clone: The junction departs from germline at one end; a sequencing error may be responsible. The genes are TRBV6-1 and TRBJ1-6; 9 bases are shared with TRBD1. CDR3 length: 16 residues. Germline V lookup: CDR1 MNHNS, CDR2 SASEGT. The CDR3 sequence is CASSKADRGLNSPLHF. In nucleotides, the CDR3 is TGTGCCAGCAGTAAAGCGGACAGGGGCCTTAATTCACCCCTCCACTTT.

This clone was picked up a small number of times. The V gene is TRBV6-1, the J gene TRBJ2-7; 10 positions match TRBD1. The germline gives CDR1 MNHNS, CDR2 SASEGT. V lost 8 bases to trimming and J lost 4 bases; unmatched junction nucleotides: 5. The CDR3 covers 13 residues. The CDR3 DNA reads as TGTGCCAGCCGGGACAGGGGAGTTTACGAGCAGTACTTC. Its translation: CASRDRGVYEQYF.

The V gene is TRBV15, the J gene TRBJ1-6; D is unresolved. V shed 0 bases and J shed 7 bases, with 10 bases lying between them. CDR1 and CDR2 from the germline V gene are LNHNV and YYDKDF (reference sequence). CDR3 length: 15 amino acids. The CDR3 here is CATSRERRQNSPLHF. CDR3 coding DNA: TGTGCCACCAGCAGAGAACGACGCCAGAATTCACCCCTCCACTTT.

V and J are TRBV5-1 and TRBJ2-1, with TRBD1 matching 8 bases. CDR3 size: 16 residues. V dropped 0 bases and J dropped 2; count of bases not matched to a gene: 4. Germline V gene data show CDR1 as SGHRS and CDR2 as YFSETQ. The CDR3: CASSLETGDTYNEQFF. The CDR3 DNA reads as TGCGCCAGCAGCTTGGAGACAGGGGATACCTACAATGAGCAGTTCTTC.

V is TRBV5-1 and J is TRBJ2-7; TRBD1 matches 8 bases. Trimming cost V 0 bases and J 4 bases; bases outside gene matches: 15. The CDR3 is 18 amino acids. Germline loops: CDR1 SGHRS, CDR2 YFSETQ. CDR3 loop: CASSLVISGQELKYEQYF. In DNA form, the CDR3 reads TGCGCCAGCAGCTTGGTTATCTCGGGACAGGAATTAAAATACGAGCAGTACTTC.

This chain uses TRBV6-6 with TRBJ2-2; D is undetermined. CDR1 MNHNY and CDR2 SVGAGI come from the germline V gene (reference sequence). V was pared by 5 bases and J by 5 bases, with 6 bases between. The CDR3 sequence is 12 residues long. The CDR3 loop is CASSPLTGELFF. The CDR3 coding sequence is TGTGCCAGCAGTCCCCTTACCGGGGAGCTGTTTTTT.

This chain uses TRBV5-4 with TRBJ2-7; a possible D gene is TRBD1 (6 bases). V shed 4 bases and J shed 3 bases, with 14 bases lying between them. The CDR3 contains 14 residues. CDR1 SGHNT and CDR2 YYREEE come from the germline V gene (reference sequence). The CDR3 loop is CASSPVPGDYEQYF. The CDR3 coding sequence is TGTGCCAGCAGCCCCGTCCCAGGGGACTACGAGCAGTACTTC. The whole variable domain, filled in from reference TRBV5-4 and TRBJ2-7, reads ETGVTQSPTHLIKTRGQQVTLRCSSQSGHNTVSWYQQALGQGPQFIFQYYREEENGRGNFPPRFSGLQFPNYSSELNVNALELDDSALYLCASSPVPGDYEQYFGPGTRLTVT.

This clone showed up just once. The V call is TRBV19, the J call TRBJ1-5; no definite D call. CDR1 LNHDA and CDR2 SQIVND come from the germline V gene (reference sequence). This CDR3 has 15 residues. The germline V and J ends were trimmed by 6 bases and 0 bases, with 12 bases remaining between them. In DNA form, the CDR3 reads TGTGCCAGTAGGGTTTTCTCAAATAGCAATCAGCCCCAGCATTTT. Translation: CASRVFSNSNQPQHF.

This clone has a single count. The CDR3: CATSRARSTNEKLFF. The CDR3 nucleotides read TGTGCCACCAGCAGAGCTCGGTCAACTAATGAAAAACTGTTTTTT. The chain recombines TRBV15 with TRBJ1-4; D call uncertain. The CDR3 extends over 15 amino acids. The germline V gene has CDR1 LNHNV and CDR2 YYDKDF (reference sequence). Trimming removed 1 base from V and 0 bases from J, with 6 bases in between.